This TCR beta chain was observed in a study of beta chain features in type 1 diabetes. Findings of the study overall: The study found that naive, central memory and Treg TCRB repertoires appeared more similar in patients than in healthy donors. Patients and controls would share equally any PCR tilt toward shorter templates. Within each of all four CD4+ subsets, Type 1 diabetes patients had TCRB CDR3s that were moderately but significantly shorter.

In the case of this clone: Its antigen is currently unknown.

Sequencing targeted expressed TCRB transcripts, as all isolated RNA had been reverse transcribed. This table comes from immunoSEQ multiplex PCR, and its TCRdb copy is limited to in-frame clones, with some not included. The table records around 360,000 clones, roughly an eighth of them present only once. This clonotype was sampled from a woman under 30 with type 1 diabetes. The sequencing input was naive CD4+ T cells from blood.

CDR3 in DNA: TGTGCCAGCTTGCGGGAGGCCTGGGACAATGAGCAGTTCTTC. Translating it yields CASLREAWDNEQFF. J is TRBJ2-1 and V is TRBV14; 8 nucleotides line up with TRBD2. Germline loops: CDR1 SGHDN, CDR2 FVKESK. This CDR3 is built from 14 residues. J was trimmed by 5 bases and V by 8 bases; bases with no gene match: 8.